These 32 T cell receptor beta chains were all obtained from the same sample, sequenced in a study of control samples from healthy donors and cancer patients. The repertoire was sequenced with immunoSEQ multiplex PCR; TCRdb's copy has only in-frame clones and lacks some. Here the sample spans some 410,000 clones, roughly 90% being singletons. Sequencing used PBMCs. All receptors derive from a man aged 35-49 years with head and neck cancer.

J is TRBJ1-1 and V is TRBV7-3; D is uncertain. This CDR3 has 13 amino acids. CDR1 and CDR2 (germline): SGHTA, FQGTGA. V gave up 6 bases and J gave up 3 bases, with 11 bases separating them. As DNA, the CDR3 is TGTGCCAGCAGGCTACTAGGGTACACTGAAGCTTTCTTT. This codes for CASRLLGYTEAFF.

The J gene is TRBJ1-1, the V gene TRBV6-5, with a possible D match to TRBD1 (5 bases). The CDR3 covers 14 residues. The germline V gene encodes CDR1 MNHEY and CDR2 SVGAGI. V lost 9 bases to trimming and J lost 0 bases, with 14 bases between them. CDR3 sequence reads: CARPPGLMNTEAFF. The CDR3, as DNA: TGTGCCAGACCCCCGGGACTTATGAACACTGAAGCTTTCTTT.

The CDR3 sequence: CASLGGGTEAFF. The CDR3 coding sequence is TGTGCCAGCCTGGGGGGGGGCACTGAAGCTTTCTTT. The gene calls are TRBV21-1 and TRBJ1-1. TRBV21-1 constitutes a pseudogene. The CDR3 totals 12 residues.

V gene TRBV5-6 combines with J gene TRBJ2-1; TRBD2 matches at 14 bases. V lost 3 bases to trimming and J lost 7 bases; unmatched junction nucleotides: 9. This CDR3 is built from 17 residues. Looked up from germline, CDR1 is SGHDT and CDR2 is YYEEEE. DNA for the CDR3: TGTGCCAGCAGCTGGGATCCGGGACTAGCGGGAGTTAATGAGCAGTTCTTC. This sequence encodes CASSWDPGLAGVNEQFF. The full variable domain, its missing parts supplied by reference TRBV5-6 and TRBJ2-1, is DAGVTQSPTHLIKTRGQQVTLRCSPKSGHDTVSWYQQALGQGPQFIFQYYEEEERQRGNFPDRFSGHQFPNYSSELNVNALLLGDSALYLCASSWDPGLAGVNEQFFGPGTRLTVL.

This clone was seen just once. The chain couples TRBV9 to TRBJ2-7, with 14 bases fitting TRBD2. Losses at the gene ends were 4 bases for V and 0 bases for J; bases not matched to a gene: 3. The CDR3 length is 16 residues. Germline V lookup: CDR1 SGDLS, CDR2 YYNGEE. CDR3 DNA: TGTGCCAGCAGCCCAGGGACTAGCGGGAGCTCCTACGAGCAGTACTTC. It translates to CASSPGTSGSSYEQYF.

This chain connects TRBV28 to TRBJ1-2; perhaps TRBD1 as D (6 bases). The CDR3 covers 16 residues. Germline CDR1 and CDR2: MDHEN and SYDVKM. V lost 6 bases and J lost 4, with 21 bases in between. CDR3 coding DNA: TGTGCCAGCAGCCCCTCGGGAGGGGGGAGTCTCTATGGCTACACCTTC. Its protein is CASSPSGGGSLYGYTF.

The CDR3 region has the DNA TGTGCCAGCAGTGATTCAGAGAACACTGAAGCTTTCTTT. Translation: CASSDSENTEAFF. This rearrangement joins TRBV2 to TRBJ1-1; D is ambiguous. CDR3 size: 13 residues. Germline CDR1 reads SNHLY; CDR2 reads FYNNEI. V was clipped by 3 bases and J by 1 base, with 6 bases between them.

This clone came up once. The chain carries TRBV25-1 and TRBJ2-5; D may be TRBD1 (6 bases). Between the trimmed V and J ends, which lost 3 bases and 5 bases, there was a span of 13 bases. CDR1 is MGHDK and CDR2 is SYGVNS in the germline V gene. This CDR3 comprises 14 residues. The CDR3 region has the DNA TGTGCCAGCAGTGATAACAGGGTCCGCGAGACCCAGTACTTC. It is translated as CASSDNRVRETQYF.

V and J are TRBV18 and TRBJ1-4; D is perhaps TRBD1 (6 bases). The CDR3 is 16 amino acids. V was trimmed by 4 bases and J by 2 bases, leaving 14 bases between them. The germline V gene encodes CDR1 KGHSH and CDR2 LQKENI. CDR3 nucleotide sequence: TGTGCCAGCTCACTTGATAGGGGGAGCACTAATGAAAAACTGTTTTTT. Translation gives CASSLDRGSTNEKLFF. The complete variable domain, with remaining parts taken from reference TRBV18 and TRBJ1-4, reads NAGVMQNPRHLVRRRGQEARLRCSPMKGHSHVYWYRQLPEEGLKFMVYLQKENIIDESGMPKERFSAEFPKEGPSILRIQQVVRGDSAAYFCASSLDRGSTNEKLFFGSGTQLSVL.

The V and J genes are TRBV30 and TRBJ2-3; 7 positions match TRBD2. The CDR3 totals 14 residues. The V gene's germline CDR1 is GTSNPN and CDR2 SVGIG (reference sequence). The CDR3 DNA reads as TGTGCTCTCACCCGGGACTATCGCACAGATACGCAGTATTTT. Residues: CALTRDYRTDTQYF.

V is TRBV28 and J is TRBJ2-7, with D unresolved. V lost 3 bases and J 0 bases, leaving 12 bases between the germline ends. The CDR3 contains 15 residues. Germline CDR1 MDHEN, CDR2 SYDVKM. The CDR3 bases are TGTGCCAGCAGTTTTCGGGCGGAGAGCTCCTACGAGCAGTACTTC. This gives the protein CASSFRAESSYEQYF.

The J gene is TRBJ2-2, the V gene TRBV30; TRBD2 matches at 9 bases. Germline CDR1 GTSNPN, CDR2 SVGIG (reference sequence). There are 16 residues in the CDR3. The V and J ends lost 3 bases and 6 bases, in that order; junction bases with no gene match: 11. CDR3: CAWSQLGLADAGELFF. The DNA for the CDR3 is TGTGCCTGGAGCCAACTGGGACTAGCTGACGCCGGGGAGCTGTTTTTT.

The genes are TRBV4-2 and TRBJ1-6; D remains unclear. Trimming removed 5 bases from V and 7 bases from J, with 18 bases in between. Germline V CDR1 and CDR2: LGHNA, YNFKEQ. The CDR3 covers 16 residues. This CDR3 is CASSASQTGKNSPLHF. CDR3 DNA sequence: TGTGCCAGCAGCGCCAGCCAGACGGGGAAAAATTCACCCCTCCACTTT.

The chain employs TRBV3-1 (or the pseudogene TRBV3-2) and TRBJ2-7; D might be TRBD1 (5 bases). V lost 0 bases to trimming and J lost 6 bases, with 12 bases between them. CDR1 LGHDT and CDR2 YNNKEL come from the germline V gene (reference sequence). This CDR3 has 14 amino acids. In nucleotides, the CDR3 is TGTGCCAGCAGCCAAGAGGTACAGGCCCCCGAGCAGTACTTC. Its protein is CASSQEVQAPEQYF.

This clone appeared once. The chain employs TRBV11-2 and TRBJ2-7; D remains ambiguous. The CDR3 is made up of 14 amino acids. Per the germline V gene, CDR1 is SGHAT and CDR2 is FQNNGV. Trimming pared 3 bases from V and 4 bases from J, leaving 13 bases between. CDR3 sequence: CASSFRGVVYEQYF. The DNA of the CDR3 is TGTGCCAGCAGCTTTCGTGGAGTAGTGTACGAGCAGTACTTC.

The chain is built from TRBV11-2 and TRBJ2-1; D possibly corresponds to TRBD1 (6 bases). The CDR3 length is 13 residues. Deletions cut 2 bases from V and 9 bases from J, with 11 bases between. The germline V gene encodes CDR1 SGHAT and CDR2 FQNNGV. CDR3 region: CASSLSGAGEQFF. The CDR3, as DNA: TGTGCCAGCAGCTTATCAGGGGCGGGTGAGCAGTTCTTC.

The chain employs TRBV5-1 and TRBJ1-6, with D possibly TRBD1 on 6 matching bases. V dropped 0 bases and J dropped 12 bases, with 7 bases sitting between them. The CDR3 spans 12 residues. CDR1 is SGHRS and CDR2 is YFSETQ in the germline V gene. The CDR3 is CASSLGDKPLHF. The DNA for the CDR3 is TGCGCCAGCAGCTTGGGGGACAAACCCCTCCACTTT.

J is TRBJ2-2 and V is TRBV6-5; 10 nucleotides agree with TRBD1. With V trimmed by 4 bases and J by 4 bases, 6 bases remained unmatched. The CDR3 has 16 residues. Germline-derived CDR1 and CDR2 are MNHEY and SVGAGI. The CDR3: CASSLTGGAGTGELFF. CDR3 DNA sequence: TGTGCCAGCAGTTTGACAGGGGGCGCCGGCACCGGGGAGCTGTTTTTT.

CDR3 loop: CASSEEPPGGSTDTQYF. CDR3 DNA: TGTGCCAGCAGTGAAGAACCGCCCGGGGGTAGCACAGATACGCAGTATTTT. The chain links TRBV6-1 to TRBJ2-3, with D possibly matching TRBD2 (6 bases). The CDR3 extends over 17 amino acids. The germline CDR1 and CDR2 sequences are MNHNS and SASEGT. V was cut by 1 base and J by 0 bases, with 14 bases left in between.

The rearrangement links TRBV13 to TRBJ2-1; maybe TRBD2 (5 bases). The V end lost 3 bases, the J end lost 3 bases, and 9 bases lay between the germline ends. Germline CDR1 PRHDT, CDR2 FYEKMQ (reference sequence). This CDR3 has 14 residues. DNA of the CDR3: TGTGCCAGCAGCTTTGGACGGGACTACAATGAGCAGTTCTTC. This sequence encodes CASSFGRDYNEQFF.

CDR3 in amino acids: CASSLDSPQPQHF. CDR3 sequence (DNA): TGTGCCAGCAGCTTAGACAGCCCTCAGCCCCAGCATTTT. The chain has TRBV7-2 and TRBJ1-5; D remains unclear. V lost 1 base and J lost 6, with 7 bases in between. The CDR3 length is 13 residues. CDR1 and CDR2 (germline): SGHTA, FQGNSA. Full variable domain (outside the CDR3, taken from reference TRBV7-2 and TRBJ1-5): GAGVSQSPSNKVTEKGKDVELRCDPISGHTALYWYRQSLGQGLEFLIYFQGNSAPDKSGLPSDRFSAERTGGSVSTLTIQRTQQEDSAVYLCASSLDSPQPQHFGDGTRLSIL.

The J gene is TRBJ2-1, the V gene TRBV6-5; 7 bases agree with TRBD1. This CDR3 comprises 15 residues. Trimming removed 4 bases from V and 1 base from J; junction bases left unmatched: 4. CDR1 and CDR2 from the germline V gene are MNHEY and SVGAGI. The CDR3 DNA is TGTGCCAGCAGTTCTCCGGGACAGTCCTACAATGAGCAGTTCTTC. Residues: CASSSPGQSYNEQFF.

The rearrangement uses TRBV11-3 and TRBJ2-3, with D hard to call. V was trimmed by 3 bases and J by 4 bases, leaving 8 bases between them. CDR3 length: 13 residues. Germline-derived CDR1 and CDR2 are SGHNT and YENEEA. The CDR3 DNA sequence: TGTGCCAGCAGCTTTTTCTCGGCAGATACGCAGTATTTT. Protein product: CASSFFSADTQYF.

CDR3 residues: CASRMQGATGANVLTF. CDR3 DNA sequence: TGTGCCAGCCGTATGCAGGGGGCAACTGGGGCCAACGTCCTGACTTTC. This sequence joins TRBV28 and TRBJ2-6, with TRBD1 identical over 8 bases. From germline, CDR1 is MDHEN and CDR2 SYDVKM. CDR3 size: 16 residues. V trimming: 8 bases; J trimming: 2 bases; junction bases outside the gene matches: 8.

This clone was counted only a few times. The V gene is TRBV30, the J gene TRBJ1-1; no reliable D call. Trimming removed 0 bases from V and 9 bases from J, with 17 bases in between. The CDR3 spans 14 residues. Germline V gene data show CDR1 as GTSNPN and CDR2 as SVGIG (reference sequence). CDR3 DNA: TGTGCCTGGAGTGTACCAGGAACGAAGATAAAAGCTTTCTTT. Translated: CAWSVPGTKIKAFF.

This chain joins TRBV3-1 (or the pseudogene TRBV3-2) and TRBJ2-3, with TRBD2 identical over 7 bases. This CDR3 comprises 17 residues. V was pared by 1 base and J by 4 bases, with 11 bases of the junction left unmatched. Germline lookup yields CDR1 LGHDT and CDR2 YNNKEL (reference sequence). The DNA for the CDR3 is TGTGCCAGCAGCCAAGTGCCGGCGGGAGTGGGGGCAGATACGCAGTATTTT. It translates to CASSQVPAGVGADTQYF.

The genes are TRBV7-6 and TRBJ1-2; D is ambiguous. V lost 2 bases to trimming and J lost 2 bases, with 12 bases between them. Germline V gene lookup returns CDR1 SGHVS and CDR2 FNYEAQ. The CDR3 contains 15 residues. CDR3 nucleotides: TGTGCCAGCAGCTTAATCCCAGGTCGAAACTATGGCTACACCTTC. It is translated as CASSLIPGRNYGYTF. Filled out from reference TRBV7-6 and TRBJ1-2, the complete variable domain reads GAGVSQSPRYKVTKRGQDVALRCDPISGHVSLYWYRQALGQGPEFLTYFNYEAQQDKSGLPNDRFSAERPEGSISTLTIQRTEQRDSAMYRCASSLIPGRNYGYTFGSGTRLTVV.

The CDR3 nucleotides read TGTGCCAGCAGCGTCGACAGGGGCACAGATACGCAGTATTTT. It is translated as CASSVDRGTDTQYF. The V gene is TRBV9, the J gene TRBJ2-3; TRBD1 agrees at 7 bases. Looked up from germline, CDR1 is SGDLS and CDR2 is YYNGEE. The CDR3 contains 14 residues. Trimming removed 2 bases from V and 1 base from J; junction bases left unmatched: 1.

This chain connects TRBV7-8 to TRBJ2-5; TRBD1 matches at 8 bases. V dropped 6 bases and J dropped 2; count of bases not matched to a gene: 8. This CDR3 contains 15 residues. CDR1 SGHVS and CDR2 FQNEAQ come from the germline V gene. CDR3: CASSFRGQAQETQYF. CDR3 DNA: TGTGCCAGCAGTTTCCGGGGACAGGCTCAAGAGACCCAGTACTTC.

This sequence joins TRBV12-5 and TRBJ2-3; 7 bases are a match to TRBD2. Germline V gene data show CDR1 as LGHNT and CDR2 as FRNRAP. This CDR3 has 16 residues. The junction had 9 bases not matched to a gene; V was cut back by 3 bases and J by 3 bases. The CDR3 here is CASGFWGGGLTDTQYF. The DNA for the CDR3 is TGTGCTAGTGGTTTCTGGGGGGGTGGGTTGACAGATACGCAGTATTTT.

The rearrangement joins TRBV30 to TRBJ2-5, with unresolved D. CDR1 is GTSNPN and CDR2 is SVGIG in the germline V gene (reference sequence). V was shortened by 0 bases and J by 1 base, with 15 bases between the two germline ends. The CDR3 covers 16 residues. The CDR3 sequence: CAWSVNWRLSQETQYF. The CDR3 nucleotides are TGTGCCTGGAGTGTTAATTGGCGGCTCTCCCAAGAGACCCAGTACTTC.

This clone is a singleton in its sample. This rearrangement joins TRBV7-2 to TRBJ2-7, with TRBD1 identical over 10 bases. There are 15 residues in the CDR3. CDR1 and CDR2 from the germline V gene are SGHTA and FQGNSA. V dropped 6 bases and J dropped 2; count of bases not matched to a gene: 7. CDR3 in DNA: TGTGCCAGCAGGTTCCCGGGACAGGGGACCTACGAGCAGTACTTC. This codes for CASRFPGQGTYEQYF.